This T cell receptor (beta chain) was observed in a study of blood T cell repertoires in COVID-19. The wider study: PBMCs, B-cell-depleted T cells, or T cells provided the cDNA or gDNA that made up the material.

While infection was still active, Seattle patients were enrolled and then followed longitudinally. V was cut by 5 bases and J by 5 bases, with 10 bases left in between. The CDR3 totals 12 residues. In germline, CDR1 is SQVTM, CDR2 ANQGSEA. Only in-frame clones appear in the TCRdb table, and some are missing; sequencing was by immunoSEQ multiplex PCR. The table records 300,000 to 400,000 clones, about nine tenths of them present only once. The J gene is TRBJ2-1, the V gene TRBV29-1; D might be TRBD2 (5 bases). The sequenced sample consisted of peripheral blood. The TCR originated in a woman aged 25 to 39 with COVID-19, enrolled during active disease. The CDR3 DNA is TGCAGCGTTTGGCTAGCCAACAATGAGCAGTTCTTC. Amino acids: CSVWLANNEQFF.